Sequencing of this T cell receptor beta chain was carried out in a study of patients and donors after allogeneic stem cell transplantation. Germline V gene data show CDR1 as DFQATT and CDR2 as SNEGSKA (reference sequence). CDR3 length equals 15 residues. The ends lost 6 bases at V and 4 bases at J; junction bases unmatched: 15. TCRdb processed the RT-PCR reads anew with MiXCR; each CDR3 protein has one entry. The data contain around 9,900 distinct CDR3 sequences, about 6% of them singletons. This clonotype was sampled from a human donor who was either an allogeneic HSCT recipient or a stem cell or donor lymphocyte infusion donor (not recorded which). It is not recorded whose cells these are; they may come from a transplant donor. This sequence joins TRBV20-1 and TRBJ2-7, with 7 positions matching TRBD2. Sequenced: blood, either unsorted or a sorted T cell fraction (not recorded which). The CDR3 bases are TGCAGTGCCCCAATCGTGTGGGAGGGCCGGTACGAGCAGTACTTC. Translation gives CSAPIVWEGRYEQYF.